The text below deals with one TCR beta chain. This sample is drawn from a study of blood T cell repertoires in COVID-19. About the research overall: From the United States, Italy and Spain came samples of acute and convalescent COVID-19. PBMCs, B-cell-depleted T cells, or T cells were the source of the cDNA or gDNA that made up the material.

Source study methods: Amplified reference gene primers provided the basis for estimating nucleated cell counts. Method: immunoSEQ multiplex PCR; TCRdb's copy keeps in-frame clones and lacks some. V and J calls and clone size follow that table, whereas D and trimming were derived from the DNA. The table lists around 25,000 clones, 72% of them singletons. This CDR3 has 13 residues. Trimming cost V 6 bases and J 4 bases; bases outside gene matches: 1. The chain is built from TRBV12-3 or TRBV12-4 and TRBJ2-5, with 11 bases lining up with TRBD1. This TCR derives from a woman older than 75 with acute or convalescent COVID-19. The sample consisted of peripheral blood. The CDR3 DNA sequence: TGTGCCAGCAGCGGACAGGGGGCAGAGACCCAGTACTTC. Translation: CASSGQGAETQYF.